One and the same sample provided the 19 T cell receptor beta chains below, sequenced in a study of blood T cell repertoires in COVID-19. Produced via immunoSEQ multiplex PCR; TCRdb's table is partial and in-frame only. Of roughly 200,000 clones in the sample, roughly 85% were seen once. Sequenced: PBMCs or T cells enriched from blood (not recorded which). The source is a woman aged 40 to 55 with acute COVID-19.

The V gene is TRBV9, the J gene TRBJ2-1; TRBD2 agrees at 14 bases. The CDR3 consists of 14 residues. The germline gives CDR1 SGDLS, CDR2 YYNGEE. The J segment lost 15 bases and the V segment lost 4 bases, leaving 9 bases of the junction unmatched. The CDR3 loop is CASSSTSGGAGPFF. CDR3 in DNA: TGTGCCAGCAGCTCGACTAGCGGGGGGGCGGGCCCGTTCTTC.

The V and J genes are TRBV5-1 and TRBJ2-5; unclear D gene. The V gene lost 0 bases and the J gene lost 1 base, with 7 bases spanning the gap. Germline V CDR1 and CDR2: SGHRS, YFSETQ. The CDR3 sequence is 14 residues long. CDR3 region: CASSLVSIQETQYF. The CDR3 nucleotides are TGCGCCAGCAGCTTGGTTTCAATCCAAGAGACCCAGTACTTC.

This clone has just one count. J is TRBJ1-2 and V is TRBV5-3; D is possibly TRBD1 (6 bases). TRBV5-3 is given ORF status, its function remaining uncertain. V lost 5 bases to trimming and J lost 1 base, with 18 bases between them. The CDR3 spans 16 residues. The CDR3 DNA is TGTGCCAGAAGATCGGGGGGGCGACGCGTTAACTATGGCTACACCTTC. Its translation: CARRSGGRRVNYGYTF.

The table lists this clone with a count of one. J is TRBJ1-5 and V is TRBV5-4; 8 bases align to TRBD1. CDR1 and CDR2 (germline): SGHNT, YYREEE (reference sequence). The CDR3 runs 13 residues. V was pared by 4 bases and J by 9 bases, with 6 bases of the junction left unmatched. The CDR3: CASSEGTGRPQHF. CDR3 nucleotides: TGTGCCAGCAGCGAGGGGACAGGAAGGCCCCAGCATTTT. Full variable domain (remainder filled in from reference TRBV5-4 and TRBJ1-5): ETGVTQSPTHLIKTRGQQVTLRCSSQSGHNTVSWYQQALGQGPQFIFQYYREEENGRGNFPPRFSGLQFPNYSSELNVNALELDDSALYLCASSEGTGRPQHFGDGTRLSIL.

The chain links TRBV10-2 to TRBJ2-2; 8 nucleotides line up with TRBD2. The CDR3 totals 16 residues. Per germline, CDR1 WSHSY and CDR2 SAAADI. After removal of 3 bases from V and 5 bases from J, the junction contained 8 bases not matched to a gene. The CDR3 nucleotides read TGCGCCAGCAGTGATCTCCGGGGGGGAGGGACCGGGGAGCTGTTTTTT. Amino acid sequence: CASSDLRGGGTGELFF.

The rearrangement links TRBV5-5 to TRBJ1-6; TRBD1 is a possible D gene (5 bases). The V and J ends lost 3 bases and 5 bases respectively, with 15 bases between them. Germline CDR1 and CDR2: SGHKS and YYEKEE (reference sequence). The CDR3 loop spans 16 amino acids. The CDR3 region has the DNA TGTGCCAGCAGCTGGGCCCCTGACAGAAATAATTCACCCCTCCACTTT. Its protein is CASSWAPDRNNSPLHF.

This chain joins TRBV12-3 or TRBV12-4 and TRBJ2-5; D is possibly TRBD2 (6 bases). The V and J ends lost 6 bases and 5 bases respectively, with 10 bases between them. This CDR3 has 12 residues. Here the CDR3 DNA reads TGTGCCAGCAGCCCGGCGGGGGAGACCCAGTACTTC. This encodes CASSPAGETQYF.

This clone showed up just once. J is TRBJ2-1 and V is TRBV19; 10 nucleotides agree with TRBD2. J was trimmed by 3 bases and V by 4 bases; bases with no gene match: 9. Germline V lookup: CDR1 LNHDA, CDR2 SQIVND (reference sequence). The CDR3 is 17 amino acids. The CDR3 region is CASSNPRTSGFYNEQFF. CDR3 coding DNA: TGTGCCAGTAGTAATCCGAGGACTAGCGGCTTCTACAATGAGCAGTTCTTC.

The rearrangement uses TRBV4-1 and TRBJ1-4; TRBD1 aligns across 9 bases. V lost 3 bases to trimming and J lost 6 bases; unmatched junction nucleotides: 5. In germline, CDR1 is MGHRA, CDR2 YSYEKL. The CDR3 has 15 residues. The CDR3 nucleotides are TGCGCCAGCAGCCAGGGGGACAGGGATTATGAAAAACTGTTTTTT. Residues: CASSQGDRDYEKLFF.

The rearrangement joins TRBV19 to TRBJ1-6; D gene ambiguous. CDR1 and CDR2 (germline): LNHDA, SQIVND (reference sequence). CDR3 size: 14 residues. Trimming removed 6 bases from V and 7 bases from J, with 13 bases in between. This CDR3 reads CASRRAVGNSPLHF. The CDR3 nucleotides are TGTGCCAGTAGGAGGGCGGTTGGCAATTCACCCCTCCACTTT.

The CDR3: CASSVQGSGEQFF. The CDR3 DNA follows: TGTGCCAGCAGCGTTCAGGGGTCAGGTGAGCAGTTCTTC. This chain connects TRBV9 to TRBJ2-1, with D possibly matching TRBD1 (6 bases). The V gene lost 2 bases and the J gene lost 9 bases, with 12 bases spanning the gap. Per germline, CDR1 SGDLS and CDR2 YYNGEE. This CDR3 has 13 residues.

This clone was picked up one time. This chain connects TRBV7-7 to TRBJ2-2; D might be TRBD2 (5 bases). V was cut by 5 bases and J by 2 bases, with 15 bases left in between. The germline CDR1 and CDR2 sequences are SSHAT and FNYEAQ (reference sequence). The CDR3 length is 16 residues. This CDR3 is CASSGGPVPNTGELFF. The CDR3 region has the DNA TGTGCCAGCAGCGGAGGACCAGTCCCTAACACCGGGGAGCTGTTTTTT.

This chain connects TRBV11-2 to TRBJ2-7; D remains ambiguous. The CDR3 covers 14 residues. Trimming pared 6 bases from V and 2 bases from J, leaving 14 bases between. CDR1 is SGHAT and CDR2 is FQNNGV in the germline V gene. CDR3 region: CASRSDSPPYEQYV. The CDR3 DNA reads as TGTGCCAGCAGGTCAGACTCTCCTCCCTACGAGCAGTACGTC.

CDR3 loop: CASSLAAGRNTEAFF. DNA for the CDR3: TGTGCCAGCAGCTTAGCTGCGGGGAGGAACACTGAAGCTTTCTTT. The chain combines TRBV7-9 with TRBJ1-1; no reliable D call. Germline assignment: CDR1 SEHNR and CDR2 FQNEAQ (reference sequence). The CDR3 is made up of 15 amino acids. The V and J ends lost 0 bases and 1 base respectively, with 9 bases between them.

CDR3 nucleotide sequence: TGTGCCAGCAGTAGGGACAGGGGACTTAACTATGGCTACACCTTC. Its translation is CASSRDRGLNYGYTF. The chain employs TRBV27 and TRBJ1-2, with 10 bases fitting TRBD1. V shed 5 bases and J 1 base; nucleotides not matched to a gene: 4. The CDR3 length is 15 residues. The germline gives CDR1 MNHEY, CDR2 SMNVEV (reference sequence).

This chain joins TRBV10-3 and TRBJ1-1; 7 bases match TRBD1. In germline, CDR1 is ENHRY, CDR2 SYGVKD. CDR3 length: 13 amino acids. V shed 8 bases and J 3 bases; nucleotides not matched to a gene: 6. The CDR3 nucleotides are TGTGCCATCGGCAGGGGGGTAGACACTGAAGCTTTCTTT. Residues: CAIGRGVDTEAFF.

This chain uses TRBV7-8 with TRBJ1-4; D remains unclear. V was trimmed by 0 bases and J by 3 bases, leaving 11 bases between them. The CDR3 is 16 amino acids. Germline CDR1 is SGHVS and CDR2 is FQNEAQ. The CDR3, as DNA: TGTGCCAGCAGCTTAGCGCGGGCCTCCGCTAATGAAAAACTGTTTTTT. This gives the protein CASSLARASANEKLFF.

This clone was observed once. The V gene is TRBV7-2, the J gene TRBJ1-2; D might be TRBD1 (5 bases). Germline V gives CDR1 SGHTA, CDR2 FQGNSA. The CDR3 consists of 13 residues. V lost 3 bases to trimming and J lost 1 base, with 6 bases between them. CDR3 DNA: TGTGCCAGCAGCTTCAGGGATAACTATGGCTACACCTTC. Encoded protein: CASSFRDNYGYTF.

V usage is TRBV18 and J usage is TRBJ1-5, with 7 bases matching TRBD1. Germline trimming cut 2 bases from V and 3 bases from J; bases unmatched to any gene: 4. The germline gives CDR1 KGHSH, CDR2 LQKENI. The CDR3 has 15 residues. CDR3 sequence: CASSPGQVNNQPQHF. The CDR3 DNA follows: TGTGCCAGCTCACCAGGACAGGTGAACAATCAGCCCCAGCATTTT.